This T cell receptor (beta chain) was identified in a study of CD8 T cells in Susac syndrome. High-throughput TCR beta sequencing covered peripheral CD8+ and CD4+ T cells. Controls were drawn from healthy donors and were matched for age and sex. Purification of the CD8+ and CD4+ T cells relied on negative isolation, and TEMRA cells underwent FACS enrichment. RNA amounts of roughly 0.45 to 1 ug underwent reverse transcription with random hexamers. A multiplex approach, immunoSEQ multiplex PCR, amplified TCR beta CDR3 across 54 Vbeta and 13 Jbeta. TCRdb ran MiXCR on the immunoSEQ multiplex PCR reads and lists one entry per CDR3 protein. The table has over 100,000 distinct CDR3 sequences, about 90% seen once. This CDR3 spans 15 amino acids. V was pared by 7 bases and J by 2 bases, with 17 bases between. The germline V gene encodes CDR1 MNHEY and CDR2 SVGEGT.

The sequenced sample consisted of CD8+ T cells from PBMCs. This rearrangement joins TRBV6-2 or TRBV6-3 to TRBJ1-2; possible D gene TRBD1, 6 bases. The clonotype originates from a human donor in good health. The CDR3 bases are TGTGCCAGCACGGGGGGCCCTTTATCCAACTATGGCTACACCTTC. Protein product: CASTGGPLSNYGYTF.